The 18 T cell receptor beta chains below come from one sample, sequenced in a study of T cells expressing NK-cell markers. Following a re-call of the 5' RACE reads, TCRdb has one entry per CDR3 protein and lacks DNA. The sample holds 140,000 or so distinct CDR3 sequences. The sequencing input was blood T cells: a sorted CD56 or NKG2C T cell subset, CD4+ or CD8+ T cells, or bulk PBMC T cells (not recorded which). These receptors came from a man aged 18 to 35 in good health.

The gene calls are TRBV28 and TRBJ2-4; TCRdb selects TRBD2, and the lack of DNA leaves this call unchecked. Germline CDR1 MDHEN, CDR2 SYDVKM. There are 16 residues in the CDR3. The chain's CDR3 is CASRDPWVAGSGVPYF. Looking up the rest from reference TRBV28 and TRBJ2-4 gives the full variable domain: DVKVTQSSRYLVKRTGEKVFLECVQDMDHENMFWYRQDPGLGLRLIYFSYDVKMKEKGDIPEGYSVSREKKERFSLILESASTNQTSMYLCASRDPWVAGSGVPYFGAGTRLSVL.

The CDR3 loop reads CASSPMRDKGEKLFF. V usage is TRBV7-8 and J usage is TRBJ1-4. The germline CDR1 and CDR2 sequences are SGHVS and FQNEAQ. The CDR3 consists of 15 residues.

The chain joins TRBV29-1 to TRBJ2-3; the TRBD2 assignment by TCRdb is unverifiable without DNA. CDR1 SQVTM and CDR2 ANQGSEA come from the germline V gene. CDR3 size: 15 residues. The CDR3 protein is CSVGLAEIKADTQYF.

The CDR3 sequence: CASSLGLAGNSNTGELFF. The V and J genes are TRBV6-2 or TRBV6-3 and TRBJ2-2; without DNA, the TCRdb call of TRBD2 cannot be checked. The CDR3 covers 18 residues. Per the germline V gene, CDR1 is MNHEY and CDR2 is SVGEGT.

The rearrangement uses TRBV20-1 and TRBJ2-7; TCRdb outputs TRBD1, but without DNA this stays unchecked. Per germline, CDR1 DFQATT and CDR2 SNEGSKA (reference sequence). The CDR3 is 15 residues long. CDR3 sequence reads: CSAKVGGRQSYEQYF.

The chain uses TRBV5-1 and TRBJ1-1; the TCRdb call, TRBD1, lacks DNA for checking. Germline V gene lookup returns CDR1 SGHRS and CDR2 YFSETQ. The CDR3 runs to 16 residues. The CDR3 spells CASSLLGDRANTEAFF.

The chain carries TRBV14 and TRBJ1-2; the TCRdb D gene call, TRBD1, has no DNA to confirm it. The CDR3 has 14 residues. CDR1 and CDR2 (germline): SGHDN, FVKESK. The chain's CDR3 is CASSPGHTNYGYTF.

The chain is built from TRBV7-9 and TRBJ2-6. The CDR3 totals 13 residues. Germline V gene lookup returns CDR1 SEHNR and CDR2 FQNEAQ (reference sequence). CDR3 region: CASSLVVANVLTF.

V usage is TRBV4-1 and J usage is TRBJ1-1. This CDR3 region has 14 residues. Germline loops: CDR1 MGHRA, CDR2 YSYEKL. CDR3 loop: CASSQDPRGTEAFF.

CDR3 loop: CASSPGGRHTDDNEQFF. The chain employs TRBV7-9 and TRBJ2-1; lacking DNA, the TRBD2 call made by TCRdb goes unchecked. The CDR3 totals 17 residues. Germline CDR1 SEHNR, CDR2 FQNEAQ (reference sequence).

The chain is built from TRBV12-3 or TRBV12-4 and TRBJ1-3. This CDR3 contains 13 residues. The CDR3 here is CASTDRSGNTIYF.

The chain uses TRBV5-1 and TRBJ2-2. Germline CDR1 reads SGHRS; CDR2 reads YFSETQ. CDR3 length equals 14 residues. CDR3: CASSTALNDGELFF. Complete variable domain (other parts from reference TRBV5-1 and TRBJ2-2): KAGVTQTPRYLIKTRGQQVTLSCSPISGHRSVSWYQQTPGQGLQFLFEYFSETQRNKGNFPGRFSGRQFSNSRSEMNVSTLELGDSALYLCASSTALNDGELFFGEGSRLTVL.

The chain uses TRBV15 and TRBJ2-5; TCRdb calls TRBD1, which cannot be checked without DNA. The germline gives CDR1 LNHNV, CDR2 YYDKDF (reference sequence). This CDR3 comprises 16 residues. The CDR3 loop is CATSTMTGPSQETQYF.

The V and J genes are TRBV18 and TRBJ2-5. Looked up from germline, CDR1 is KGHSH and CDR2 is LQKENI. The CDR3 is 13 residues long. The CDR3 protein is CASSPPGWETQYF.

The chain is built from TRBV4-1 and TRBJ2-1; TCRdb names TRBD1, which stays unverified in the absence of DNA. CDR3 length: 15 amino acids. Germline V gene lookup returns CDR1 MGHRA and CDR2 YSYEKL. The CDR3: CASSHLGGSHNEQFF.

The V and J genes are TRBV27 and TRBJ2-1; the D call from TCRdb, TRBD2, cannot be confirmed without DNA. In germline, CDR1 is MNHEY, CDR2 SMNVEV (reference sequence). The CDR3 has 17 amino acids. The CDR3: CASSLFTTSGTYNEQFF.

The rearrangement links TRBV12-3 or TRBV12-4 to TRBJ2-3. This CDR3 has 14 amino acids. CDR3 protein: CASSLGASEDTQYF.

This chain connects TRBV11-1 to TRBJ2-1; TCRdb lists TRBD2, though no DNA is available to test this call. CDR1 SGHAT and CDR2 FQDESV come from the germline V gene (reference sequence). CDR3 length equals 19 residues. The CDR3 sequence: CASSPPQREVYSSYNEQFF.